A selection of T cell receptor beta chains follows, all from one sample in a study of regulatory T cells in long-lasting Graves disease. TCRdb reprocessed the multiplex PCR reads via MiXCR and lists one record per CDR3 protein. This sample carries over 350,000 distinct CDR3 sequences, 14% to 15% of them seen once, and the ten largest clones take over 7.5%. This sample also belongs to another study, concerning T cells in Graves' hyperthyroidism and ophthalmopathy.

This specimen was peripheral blood mononuclear cells (PBMCs), taken at new diagnosis, from a patient treated with antithyroid drugs. The receptors derive from a middle-aged woman with Graves disease. Both conserved end residues are part of each CDR3. The order of the fields is J gene, clone size, D gene, V gene, CDR3 DNA, CDR3 protein. The D gene is left open where the match is weak. A clone size is listed for some rows: how often the clone was seen (once, few, many), or a class if it is expanded.

J gene: TRBJ2-1; clone size: -; D gene: -; V gene: TRBV7-2; CDR3 DNA: TGTGCCGATAGCCCAGGGGCCCAGCAGCTTAGGGTGAGAAGGAATGAGCAGTTCTTC; CDR3 protein: CADSPGAQQLRVRRNEQFF
J gene: TRBJ1-1; clone size: many; D gene: -; V gene: TRBV30; CDR3 DNA: TGTGCCTGGGGAAAAAAAGACAGCATGAACACTGAAGCTTTCTTT; CDR3 protein: CAWGKKDSMNTEAFF
J gene: TRBJ2-1; clone size: -; D gene: -; V gene: TRBV9; CDR3 DNA: TGTGCCAGCAGCGAGTGGGGGGGGCAGCCTGGCAATGAGCAGTTCTTC; CDR3 protein: CASSEWGGQPGNEQFF
J gene: TRBJ1-2; clone size: few; D gene: TRBD1; V gene: TRBV20-1; CDR3 DNA: TGCAGTGCTAGAGGCCACAGGGGGTATGGCTACACCTTC; CDR3 protein: CSARGHRGYGYTF
J gene: TRBJ2-3; clone size: many; D gene: -; V gene: TRBV28; CDR3 DNA: TGTGCCAGCAGCCCTTCAGGGGAGGCAGATACGCAGTATTTT; CDR3 protein: CASSPSGEADTQYF
J gene: TRBJ1-4; clone size: few; D gene: TRBD1; V gene: TRBV10-3; CDR3 DNA: TGTGCCATCAGGGGGGAGGACAGGAGTGAAAAACTGTTTTTT; CDR3 protein: CAIRGEDRSEKLFF
J gene: TRBJ1-5; clone size: many; D gene: -; V gene: TRBV20-1; CDR3 DNA: TGCAGTGCTAGGAGACAGGATAATCAGCCCCAGCATTTT; CDR3 protein: CSARRQDNQPQHF
J gene: TRBJ1-1; clone size: few; D gene: -; V gene: TRBV29-1; CDR3 DNA: TGCAGCGTTGACTCCGGGAATTTGAACACTGAAGCTTTCTTT; CDR3 protein: CSVDSGNLNTEAFF
J gene: TRBJ1-1; clone size: few; D gene: -; V gene: TRBV7-2; CDR3 DNA: TGTGCCAGCAGCCAACACACAAGGAGGGGTGAAGCTTTCTTT; CDR3 protein: CASSQHTRRGEAFF
J gene: TRBJ1-5; clone size: many; D gene: TRBD1; V gene: TRBV2; CDR3 DNA: TGTGCCAGCAAAGCGGAGGGGGCGATCCCCAATCAGCCCCAGCATTTT; CDR3 protein: CASKAEGAIPNQPQHF
J gene: TRBJ2-1; clone size: many; D gene: TRBD1; V gene: TRBV12-3/TRBV12-4; CDR3 DNA: TGTGCCAGCAGTGGGGCTATCGGGACAGGGGACTACAATGAGCAGTTCTTC; CDR3 protein: CASSGAIGTGDYNEQFF
J gene: TRBJ2-3; clone size: many; D gene: -; V gene: TRBV20-1; CDR3 DNA: TGCAGTGCTAGGAGAGGGACAGATACGCAGTATTTT; CDR3 protein: CSARRGTDTQYF
J gene: TRBJ2-3; clone size: many; D gene: TRBD1; V gene: TRBV20-1; CDR3 DNA: TGCAGTGCTAATGTCATGACAGGGGGTGCCACAGATACGCAGTATTTT; CDR3 protein: CSANVMTGGATDTQYF
J gene: TRBJ2-7; clone size: many; D gene: TRBD2; V gene: TRBV12-3/TRBV12-4; CDR3 DNA: TGTGCCTCCGGGAGGGGCACCTACGAGCAGTACTTC; CDR3 protein: CASGRGTYEQYF
J gene: TRBJ2-7; clone size: many; D gene: TRBD2; V gene: TRBV5-1; CDR3 DNA: TGCGCCAGCAGGAAACTAGCGGTCCTCTCCTACGAGCAGTACTTC; CDR3 protein: CASRKLAVLSYEQYF
J gene: TRBJ2-3; clone size: few; D gene: -; V gene: TRBV24-1; CDR3 DNA: TGTGCCACCAGTGATTTGCGGGAGTTCACAGATACGCAGTATTTT; CDR3 protein: CATSDLREFTDTQYF
J gene: TRBJ2-4; clone size: many; D gene: TRBD2; V gene: TRBV6-2/TRBV6-3; CDR3 DNA: TGTGCCAGCGGATGGACTAGCGGGATACAAAACATTCAGTACTTC; CDR3 protein: CASGWTSGIQNIQYF
J gene: TRBJ2-2; clone size: many; D gene: -; V gene: TRBV12-3/TRBV12-4; CDR3 DNA: TGTGCCAGCAGTTTACAGACCCCGGGGGAGCTGTTTTTT; CDR3 protein: CASSLQTPGELFF
J gene: TRBJ2-3; clone size: many; D gene: TRBD2; V gene: TRBV29-1; CDR3 DNA: TGCAGCGTTGCGACTAGCGGATCAGATACGCAGTATTTT; CDR3 protein: CSVATSGSDTQYF
J gene: TRBJ2-7; clone size: few; D gene: TRBD1; V gene: TRBV6-2/TRBV6-3; CDR3 DNA: TGTGCCAGCAGTTCCCCCGGGACAGTGTCCTACGAGCAGTACTTC; CDR3 protein: CASSSPGTVSYEQYF
J gene: TRBJ1-1; clone size: -; D gene: -; V gene: TRBV11-1; CDR3 DNA: TGCGCCAGCAGCCAAGCCTGGACGGACGCGAACACTGAAGCTTTCTTT; CDR3 protein: CASSQAWTDANTEAFF
J gene: TRBJ2-7; clone size: few; D gene: TRBD2; V gene: TRBV27; CDR3 DNA: TGTGCCAGCAATCCTAGCGGCCGCTCCTACGAGCAGTACTTC; CDR3 protein: CASNPSGRSYEQYF
J gene: TRBJ1-6; clone size: many; D gene: -; V gene: TRBV27; CDR3 DNA: TGTGCCAGCAGTCCCCCCGGAAGGGGCTATAATTCACCCCTCCACTTT; CDR3 protein: CASSPPGRGYNSPLHF
J gene: TRBJ2-2; clone size: few; D gene: -; V gene: TRBV11-3; CDR3 DNA: TGTGCCAGCAGCTCAGCTCTCGTAACGAACACCGGGGAGCTGTTTTTT; CDR3 protein: CASSSALVTNTGELFF
J gene: TRBJ1-4; clone size: -; D gene: -; V gene: TRBV12-3/TRBV12-4; CDR3 DNA: TGTGCCAGCAGTTTACGGGGGGATGATGAAAAACTGTTTTTT; CDR3 protein: CASSLRGDDEKLFF
J gene: TRBJ1-5; clone size: many; D gene: -; V gene: TRBV28; CDR3 DNA: TGTGCCAGCAGCCCGGGGGTTAGCAATCAGCCCCAGCATTTT; CDR3 protein: CASSPGVSNQPQHF